The 24 T cell receptor beta chains given below trace back to one sample, sequenced in a study of blood T cells in healthy people across ages. Using a J-beta primer mix together with a sample-barcoded 5' primer, a second PCR was run for about 6 to 12 cycles. TCRdb analysed the 5' RACE reads with MiXCR anew, one entry per CDR3 protein. The data contain 1.5 million to 1.8 million distinct CDR3 sequences, approximately 39% of them singletons. Source material: blood. The receptor set was obtained from a woman aged 18-35 years in good health.

This chain links TRBV7-2 with TRBJ1-6, with TRBD1 matching over 8 bases. V shed 3 bases and J 10 bases; nucleotides not matched to a gene: 5. CDR3 size: 14 residues. Germline V gene data show CDR1 as SGHTA and CDR2 as FQGNSA. CDR3 loop: CASSFGQGESPLHF. In nucleotides, the CDR3 is TGTGCCAGCAGCTTCGGACAGGGCGAGTCACCCCTCCACTTT. The full variable domain, rest sourced from reference TRBV7-2 and TRBJ1-6, is GAGVSQSPSNKVTEKGKDVELRCDPISGHTALYWYRQSLGQGLEFLIYFQGNSAPDKSGLPSDRFSAERTGGSVSTLTIQRTQQEDSAVYLCASSFGQGESPLHFGNGTRLTVT.

Worth noting for this clonotype: The junction and the germline gene differ at one end; a read error may be behind it. V gene TRBV5-1 combines with J gene TRBJ1-1, with D tentatively TRBD1 (6 bases). The germline V gene encodes CDR1 SGHRS and CDR2 YFSETQ. The CDR3 is made up of 13 amino acids. The CDR3 nucleotides read TGCGCCAGCAGGGACAGCATGAACACTGAACCTTTCTTT. Encoded protein: CASRDSMNTEPFF.

This clonotype was recorded once. This chain links TRBV20-1 with TRBJ2-1; D remains unclear. The germline V gene has CDR1 DFQATT and CDR2 SNEGSKA (reference sequence). Trimming took off 1 base at V and 10 bases at J, with 17 bases between the two ends. The length of the CDR3 is 14 residues. The CDR3 DNA reads TGCAGTGCTAGAGGACGGGTCGGGCCCTACGAGCAGTTCTTC. Translating it yields CSARGRVGPYEQFF.

A few counts support this clonotype. The chain employs TRBV21-1 and TRBJ2-5; TRBD1, the table's D call, was not compared with the DNA. TRBV21-1 is reported as a pseudogene. This CDR3 has 16 residues. CDR3 protein: CASSTTSGRNQETQYF. For the CDR3, the DNA is TGTGCCAGCAGCACTACTTCGGGACGGAACCAAGAGACCCAGTACTTC.

This clonotype has ten or more counts. The chain employs TRBV2 and TRBJ1-2, with D unclear. The germline CDR1 and CDR2 sequences are SNHLY and FYNNEI. The CDR3 consists of 15 residues. Trimming removed 7 bases from V and 6 bases from J, with 21 bases in between. The CDR3 reads CASNVRLLFGHGYTF. CDR3 in DNA: TGTGCCAGCAATGTTCGACTCTTGTTTGGTCATGGCTACACCTTC. Full variable domain (missing parts from reference TRBV2 and TRBJ1-2): EPEVTQTPSHQVTQMGQEVILRCVPISNHLYFYWYRQILGQKVEFLVSFYNNEISEKSEIFDDQFSVERPDGSNFTLKIRSTKLEDSAMYFCASNVRLLFGHGYTFGSGTRLTVV.

This clonotype was found a few times. This chain joins TRBV20-1 and TRBJ2-3, with 10 bases identical to TRBD2. Germline V gene lookup returns CDR1 DFQATT and CDR2 SNEGSKA (reference sequence). This CDR3 contains 17 residues. J gave up 2 bases and V 6 bases, and 14 bases lay outside the gene matches. The CDR3 bases are TGCAGTGCCAGGGTTGTACTAGCGGGAAACCCCACAGATACGCAGTATTTT. This codes for CSARVVLAGNPTDTQYF.

The rearrangement joins TRBV27 to TRBJ2-7, with D tentatively TRBD1 (6 bases). CDR1 is MNHEY, CDR2 SMNVEV, per germline (reference sequence). The V end was cut by 5 bases, the J end by 0 bases, with 14 bases between. The CDR3 totals 15 residues. Here the CDR3 reads CASSKSGHISYEQYF. In DNA, the CDR3 is TGTGCCAGCAGTAAGTCGGGACACATCTCCTACGAGCAGTACTTC.

The rearrangement uses TRBV12-3 or TRBV12-4 and TRBJ2-7, with D perhaps TRBD1 or TRBD2 (5 bases each). The CDR3 sequence is 17 residues long. V lost 3 bases, J lost 7 bases, and 25 bases lay in between. The CDR3 nucleotides are TGTGCCAGCAGTTTTCAGGGTTCAAAAAGTGCACTAGGGGAGCAGTACTTC. This translates into CASSFQGSKSALGEQYF.

This chain joins TRBV7-2 and TRBJ2-4; 8 bases are a match to TRBD2. TRBJ2-7 matches the DNA end more closely, so the J call is doubtful. This CDR3 contains 17 residues. CDR1 and CDR2 from the germline V gene are SGHTA and FQGNSA. The CDR3 DNA is TGTGCCAGCAGCTCGTCTATTAGCGGGGTACTCTCCTACGAGCAGTACTTC. Amino acids: CASSSSISGVLSYEQYF.

A note on this clonotype: Sequence at one end of the junction differs from germline and may be a read error. The chain recombines TRBV30 with TRBJ2-5, with D possibly being TRBD1 (6 bases). The CDR3 covers 15 residues. Germline CDR1 reads GTSNPN; CDR2 reads SVGIG (reference sequence). This CDR3 is CAWSEGVSAQETQYF. CDR3 nucleotides: TGTGCTTGGAGTGAGGGGGTTAGCGCTCAAGAGACCCAGTACTTC. The variable domain in full, with the rest retrieved from reference TRBV30 and TRBJ2-5, is SQTIHQWPATLVQPVGSPLSLECTVEGTSNPNLYWYRQAAGRGLQLLFYSVGIGQISSEVPQNLSASRPQDRQFILSSKKLLLSDSGFYLCAWSEGVSAQETQYFGPGTRLLVL.

The V call is TRBV6-6, the J call TRBJ1-5; D may be TRBD1 (6 bases). V dropped 0 bases and J dropped 2 bases, with 14 bases sitting between them. Germline assignment: CDR1 MNHNY and CDR2 SVGAGI (reference sequence). CDR3 size: 17 residues. CDR3 amino acids: CASSYSRGGKGNQPQHF. CDR3 nucleotides: TGTGCCAGCAGTTACTCGAGGGGGGGAAAGGGCAATCAGCCCCAGCATTTT.

This clonotype has more than one count but fewer than ten. A much larger clone sits a single nucleotide away, making a read error possible. The V gene is TRBV2, the J gene TRBJ2-3; no definite D call. The CDR3 contains 14 residues. Germline values: CDR1 SNHLY, CDR2 FYNNEI. The CDR3 is CSSSNGLTADTQYF. The CDR3, as DNA: TGTTCCAGCAGTAATGGCCTCACGGCAGATACGCAGTATTTT.

V and J are TRBV5-1 and TRBJ2-3; possibly TRBD1 for D (6 bases). This CDR3 has 15 residues. From germline, CDR1 is SGHRS and CDR2 YFSETQ. The V end lost 3 bases, the J end lost 4 bases, and 15 bases lay between the germline ends. The CDR3 DNA sequence: TGCGCCAGCAGCTACCGACCGGGACACTCAGATACGCAGTATTTT. Translated: CASSYRPGHSDTQYF.

V is TRBV6-2 or TRBV6-3 and J is TRBJ2-1; D uncertain. V gave up 5 bases and J gave up 11 bases, with 10 bases separating them. CDR3 length: 11 amino acids. Germline CDR1 is MNHEY and CDR2 is SVGEGT. The CDR3 region is CASSDTSQQFF. Written as DNA, the CDR3 is TGTGCCAGCAGTGACACAAGTCAGCAGTTCTTC.

This clonotype was detected a few times. The rearrangement joins TRBV4-1 to TRBJ2-3; the D gene is possibly TRBD2 (5 bases). Germline lookup yields CDR1 MGHRA and CDR2 YSYEKL. The CDR3 runs 15 residues. The ends were cut back, 0 bases at V and 5 bases at J, with 12 bases in the middle. The CDR3 bases are TGCGCCAGCAGCCAAGATGGCGACTACCGAGATACGCAGTATTTT. Translated, it gives CASSQDGDYRDTQYF.

This chain uses TRBV12-3 or TRBV12-4 with TRBJ2-4; no definite D call. V was clipped by 3 bases and J by 0 bases, with 12 bases between them. This CDR3 is 16 amino acids long. The CDR3 sequence is CASSFTDLLAKNIQYF. DNA for the CDR3: TGTGCCAGCAGTTTCACAGATCTCCTAGCCAAAAACATTCAGTACTTC.

This clonotype came up many times. The chain has TRBV15 and TRBJ2-3; 10 positions match TRBD2. The germline V gene encodes CDR1 LNHNV and CDR2 YYDKDF (reference sequence). The CDR3 has 16 residues. The trim removed 2 bases at V and 4 bases at J, leaving 6 bases unmatched. CDR3: CATSRLIAGGSDTQYF. In DNA form, the CDR3 reads TGTGCCACCAGCAGACTTATAGCGGGGGGATCAGATACGCAGTATTTT.

Comment on this clonotype: Relative to the germline gene, one junction end is altered; a read error may explain this. The V call is TRBV9, the J call TRBJ2-6, with a tentative D call TRBD2 (6 bases). Germline CDR1 reads SGDLS; CDR2 reads YYNGEE. This CDR3 contains 18 residues. CDR3 residues: CAGSVALGGTSGANVLTF. The CDR3 region has the DNA TGTGCCGGCAGCGTAGCTCTTGGGGGGACTTCTGGGGCCAACGTCCTGACTTTC.

This chain connects TRBV6-5 to TRBJ1-2, with D unclear. This CDR3 is built from 13 residues. Trimming removed 0 bases from V and 7 bases from J, with 9 bases in between. Germline lookup yields CDR1 MNHEY and CDR2 SVGAGI. The CDR3 DNA follows: TGTGCCAGCAGTTACTCGGGAGTCTCTGGCTACACCTTC. The encoded protein is CASSYSGVSGYTF.

The rearrangement links TRBV28 to TRBJ2-3; 12 bases match TRBD2. The CDR3 runs to 19 residues. Germline CDR1 reads MDHEN; CDR2 reads SYDVKM. The trim removed 4 bases at V and 2 bases at J, leaving 13 bases unmatched. CDR3 coding DNA: TGTGCCAGCAGTTCCCTCTCCGGGACTAGCGGGTGGGACACAGATACGCAGTATTTT. Translated: CASSSLSGTSGWDTDTQYF.

This sequence joins TRBV6-5 and TRBJ2-5; D possibly matches TRBD1 or TRBD2 (6 bases each). CDR1 is MNHEY, CDR2 SVGAGI, per germline. Trimming removed 7 bases from V and 1 base from J, with 10 bases in between. This CDR3 is 13 amino acids long. The CDR3 loop reads CASKQGGQETQYF. The DNA of the CDR3 is TGTGCCAGCAAACAGGGAGGCCAAGAGACCCAGTACTTC.

This clonotype appeared a single time. This rearrangement joins TRBV6-6 to TRBJ2-1; 7 bases fit TRBD1. The CDR3 sequence is 16 residues long. Germline V CDR1 and CDR2: MNHNY, SVGAGI (reference sequence). V trimming: 2 bases; J trimming: 6 bases; junction bases outside the gene matches: 10. The CDR3 spells CASSYRVDRPGNEQFF. The CDR3 region has the DNA TGTGCCAGCAGTTACAGAGTGGACAGGCCCGGCAATGAGCAGTTCTTC.

This clonotype was seen only a few times. The rearrangement joins TRBV11-2 to TRBJ2-7; D remains unclear. Germline assignment: CDR1 SGHAT and CDR2 FQNNGV. The CDR3 length is 14 residues. V lost 3 bases, J lost 0 bases, and 9 bases lay in between. In DNA, the CDR3 is TGTGCCAGCAGCTTGACACTATACTCCTACGAGCAGTACTTC. Translating gives CASSLTLYSYEQYF.

This clonotype was seen a handful of times. V gene TRBV2 combines with J gene TRBJ1-2; possibly TRBD1 for D (5 bases). The germline V gene encodes CDR1 SNHLY and CDR2 FYNNEI. The CDR3 runs to 16 residues. The V end lost 6 bases, the J end lost 7 bases, and 24 bases lay between the germline ends. DNA of the CDR3: TGTGCCAGCAGCCTAAGTGGGGGTAGCCTCGAGGGTGGCTACACCTTC. Encoded protein: CASSLSGGSLEGGYTF. Complete variable domain (other parts from reference TRBV2 and TRBJ1-2): EPEVTQTPSHQVTQMGQEVILRCVPISNHLYFYWYRQILGQKVEFLVSFYNNEISEKSEIFDDQFSVERPDGSNFTLKIRSTKLEDSAMYFCASSLSGGSLEGGYTFGSGTRLTVV.